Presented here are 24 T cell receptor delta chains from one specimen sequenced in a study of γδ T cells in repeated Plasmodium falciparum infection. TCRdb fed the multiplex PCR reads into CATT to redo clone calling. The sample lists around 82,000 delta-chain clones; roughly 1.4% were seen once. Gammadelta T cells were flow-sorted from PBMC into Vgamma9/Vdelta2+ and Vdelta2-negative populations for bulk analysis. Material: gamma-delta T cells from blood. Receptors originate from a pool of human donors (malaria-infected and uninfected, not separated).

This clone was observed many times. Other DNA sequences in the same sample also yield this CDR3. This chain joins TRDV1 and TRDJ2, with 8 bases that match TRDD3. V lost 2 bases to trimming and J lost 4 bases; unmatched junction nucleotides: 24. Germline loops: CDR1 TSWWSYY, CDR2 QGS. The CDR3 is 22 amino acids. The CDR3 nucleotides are TGTGCTCTTGGGGAATTACTGCCTTCTCAGGCCTACTGGGGATACAAGACAGCACAACTCTTCTTT. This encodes CALGELLPSQAYWGYKTAQLFF.

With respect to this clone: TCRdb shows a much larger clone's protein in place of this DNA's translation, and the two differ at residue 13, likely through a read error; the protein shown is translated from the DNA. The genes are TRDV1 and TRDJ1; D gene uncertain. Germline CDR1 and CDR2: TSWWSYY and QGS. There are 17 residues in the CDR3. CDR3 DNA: TGTGCTCTTGGGGAACTGTTGTATATCCCGTACACCGGTAAACTCATCTTT. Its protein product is CALGELLYIPYTGKLIF.

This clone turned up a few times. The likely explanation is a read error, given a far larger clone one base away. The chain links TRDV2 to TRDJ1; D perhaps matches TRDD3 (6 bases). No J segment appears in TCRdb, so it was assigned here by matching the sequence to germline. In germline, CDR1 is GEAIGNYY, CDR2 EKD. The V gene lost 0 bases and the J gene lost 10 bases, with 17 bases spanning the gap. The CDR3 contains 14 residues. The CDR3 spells CACDTVGGGSGLIF. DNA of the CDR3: TGTGCCTGTGACACCGTAGGTGGGGGGTCGGGACTCATCTTT.

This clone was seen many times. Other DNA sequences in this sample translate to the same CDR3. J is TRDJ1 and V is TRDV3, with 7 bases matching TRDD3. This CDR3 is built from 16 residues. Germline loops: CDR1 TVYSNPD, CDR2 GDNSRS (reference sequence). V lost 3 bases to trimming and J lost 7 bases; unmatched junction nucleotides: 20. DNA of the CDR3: TGTGCCTTCGATAGTTTACCGAGTACTGGGGTCCGTAAACTCATCTTT. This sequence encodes CAFDSLPSTGVRKLIF.

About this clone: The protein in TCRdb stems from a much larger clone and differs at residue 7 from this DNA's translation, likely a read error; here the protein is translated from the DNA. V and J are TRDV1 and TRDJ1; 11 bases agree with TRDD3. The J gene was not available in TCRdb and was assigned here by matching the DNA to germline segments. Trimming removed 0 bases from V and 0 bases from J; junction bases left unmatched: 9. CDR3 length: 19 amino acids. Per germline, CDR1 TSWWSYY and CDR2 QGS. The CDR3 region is CALGELLAGGYYYTDKLIF. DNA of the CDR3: TGTGCTCTTGGGGAACTCCTGGCTGGGGGATACTACTACACCGATAAACTCATCTTT.

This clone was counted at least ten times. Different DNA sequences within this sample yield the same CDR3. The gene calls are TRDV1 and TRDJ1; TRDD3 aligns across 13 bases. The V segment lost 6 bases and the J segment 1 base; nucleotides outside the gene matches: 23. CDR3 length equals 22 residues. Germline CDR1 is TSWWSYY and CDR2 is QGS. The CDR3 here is CALGNGIPTGGYEWFRTDKLIF. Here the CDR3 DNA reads TGTGCTCTTGGAAACGGGATCCCTACTGGGGGATACGAGTGGTTCCGCACCGATAAACTCATCTTT.

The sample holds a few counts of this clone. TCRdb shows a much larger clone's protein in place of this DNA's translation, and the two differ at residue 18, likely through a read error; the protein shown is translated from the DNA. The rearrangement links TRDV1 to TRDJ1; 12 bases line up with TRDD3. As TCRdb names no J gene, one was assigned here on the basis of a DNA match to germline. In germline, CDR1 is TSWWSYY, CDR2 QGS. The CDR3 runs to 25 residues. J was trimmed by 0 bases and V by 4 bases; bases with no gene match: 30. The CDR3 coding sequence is TGTGCTCTTGGGGGTACCCACGGGAGCAACTACTGGGGGATACCCCCATCCTCGTACACCGATAAACTCATCTTT. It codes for CALGGTHGSNYWGIPPSSYTDKLIF.

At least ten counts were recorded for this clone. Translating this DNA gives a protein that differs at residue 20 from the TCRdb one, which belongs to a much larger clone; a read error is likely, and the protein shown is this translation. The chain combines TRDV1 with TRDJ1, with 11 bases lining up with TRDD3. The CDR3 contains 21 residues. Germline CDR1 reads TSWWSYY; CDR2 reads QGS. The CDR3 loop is CALGELSAPMYWGIDTDKLTF. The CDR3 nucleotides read TGTGCTCTTGGGGAACTTTCCGCCCCAATGTACTGGGGGATAGACACCGATAAACTCACCTTT.

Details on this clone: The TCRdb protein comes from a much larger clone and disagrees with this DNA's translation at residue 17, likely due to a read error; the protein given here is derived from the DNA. This chain's CDR3 is CACDTLRGGHPFEPDKIIF. In DNA, the CDR3 is TGTGCCTGTGACACATTGCGTGGGGGACACCCTTTCGAGCCCGATAAAATCATCTTT. No call exists for the J gene, whereas the V gene is TRDV2; the table names TRDD3, a call not compared with the DNA. The CDR3 is made up of 19 amino acids. Germline values: CDR1 GEAIGNYY, CDR2 EKD.

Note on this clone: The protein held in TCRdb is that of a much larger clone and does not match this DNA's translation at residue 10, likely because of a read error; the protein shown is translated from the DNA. The DNA for the CDR3 is TGTGCTCTTGGTAGGGGGATGGTCGATAGACTCATCTTT. It encodes CALGRGMVDRLIF. The chain uses TRDV1 and TRDJ1, with 7 positions matching TRDD3. The germline gives CDR1 TSWWSYY, CDR2 QGS. The CDR3 runs 13 residues.

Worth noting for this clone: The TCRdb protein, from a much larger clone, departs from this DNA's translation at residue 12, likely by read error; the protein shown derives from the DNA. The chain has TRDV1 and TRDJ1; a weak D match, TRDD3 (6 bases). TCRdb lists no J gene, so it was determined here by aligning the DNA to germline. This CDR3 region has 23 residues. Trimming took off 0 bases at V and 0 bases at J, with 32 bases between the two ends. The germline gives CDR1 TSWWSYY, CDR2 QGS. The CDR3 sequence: CALGELGALYWEIQGGDTDKLIF. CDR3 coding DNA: TGTGCTCTTGGGGAACTAGGCGCTCTCTACTGGGAGATACAAGGCGGGGACACCGATAAACTCATCTTT.

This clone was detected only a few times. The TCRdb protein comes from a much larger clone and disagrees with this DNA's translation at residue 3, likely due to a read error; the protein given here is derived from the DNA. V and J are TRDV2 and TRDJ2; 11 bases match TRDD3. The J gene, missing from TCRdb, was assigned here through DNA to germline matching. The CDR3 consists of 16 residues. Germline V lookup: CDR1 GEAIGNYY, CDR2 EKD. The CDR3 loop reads CARDRVLGDMTAQLFF. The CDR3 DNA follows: TGTGCCCGTGACAGAGTACTGGGGGATATGACAGCACAACTCTTCTTT.

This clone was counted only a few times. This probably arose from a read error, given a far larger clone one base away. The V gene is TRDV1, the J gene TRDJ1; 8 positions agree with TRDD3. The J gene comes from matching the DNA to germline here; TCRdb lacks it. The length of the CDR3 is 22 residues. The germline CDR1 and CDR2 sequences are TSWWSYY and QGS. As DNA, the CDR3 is TGTGCCCTTGGGGAACTAGACGGCCTTCCCCTTACTGGGGGCCCGTACACCGATAAACTCATCTTT. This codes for CALGELDGLPLTGGPYTDKLIF.

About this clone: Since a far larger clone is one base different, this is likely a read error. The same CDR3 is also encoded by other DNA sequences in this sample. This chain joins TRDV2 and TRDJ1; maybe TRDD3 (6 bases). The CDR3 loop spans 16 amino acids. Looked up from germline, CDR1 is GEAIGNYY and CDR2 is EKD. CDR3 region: CACDTVGGDDTDKLIF. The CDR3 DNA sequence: TGTGCCTGCGACACCGTTGGTGGGGATGACACCGATAAACTCATCTTT.

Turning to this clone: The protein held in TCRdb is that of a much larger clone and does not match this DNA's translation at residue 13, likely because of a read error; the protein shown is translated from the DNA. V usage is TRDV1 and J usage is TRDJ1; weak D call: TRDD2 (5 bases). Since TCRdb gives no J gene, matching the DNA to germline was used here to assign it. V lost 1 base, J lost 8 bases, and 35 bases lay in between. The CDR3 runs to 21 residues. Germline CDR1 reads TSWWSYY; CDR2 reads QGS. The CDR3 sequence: CALGEQAFLSRTERMALKLIF. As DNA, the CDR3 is TGTGCTCTTGGGGAACAAGCTTTCCTTTCCCGTACTGAAAGGATGGCCTTAAAACTCATCTTT.

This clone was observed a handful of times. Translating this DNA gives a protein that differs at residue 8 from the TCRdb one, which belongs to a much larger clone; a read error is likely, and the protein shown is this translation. The CDR3 here is CALGDSFQPDKLIF. The CDR3 coding sequence is TGTGCTCTTGGGGACTCCTTCCAACCTGATAAACTCATCTTT. V is TRDV1 and J is TRDJ1, with TRDD2 as a possible D gene (6 bases). The J gene comes from matching the DNA to germline here; TCRdb lacks it. Germline V gene data show CDR1 as TSWWSYY and CDR2 as QGS. The CDR3 runs 14 residues. Between the trimmed V and J ends, which lost 3 bases and 5 bases, there was a span of 13 bases.

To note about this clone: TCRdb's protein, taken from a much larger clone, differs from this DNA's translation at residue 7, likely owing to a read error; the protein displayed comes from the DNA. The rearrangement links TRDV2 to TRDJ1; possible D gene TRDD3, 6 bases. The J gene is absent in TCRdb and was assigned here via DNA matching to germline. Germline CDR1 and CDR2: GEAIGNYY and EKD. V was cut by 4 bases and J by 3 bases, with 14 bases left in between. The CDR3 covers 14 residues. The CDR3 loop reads CACERILEADKLIF. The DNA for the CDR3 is TGTGCCTGTGAGCGGATACTCGAGGCCGATAAACTCATCTTT.

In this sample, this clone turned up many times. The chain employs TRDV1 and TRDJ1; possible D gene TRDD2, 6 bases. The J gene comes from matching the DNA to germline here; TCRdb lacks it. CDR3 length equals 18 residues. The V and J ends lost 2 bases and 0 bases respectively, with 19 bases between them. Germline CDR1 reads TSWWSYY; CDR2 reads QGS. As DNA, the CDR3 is TGTGCTCTTGGGGAAACAATCCTACCCCCTCGCCACACCGATAAACTCATCTTT. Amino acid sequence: CALGETILPPRHTDKLIF.

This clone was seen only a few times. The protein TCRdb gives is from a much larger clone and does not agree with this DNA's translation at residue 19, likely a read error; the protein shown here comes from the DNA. Here the CDR3 reads CALGELSPAYAWRIPYTDELIF. DNA of the CDR3: TGTGCTCTTGGGGAACTTTCGCCTGCCTACGCCTGGAGGATACCGTACACCGATGAACTCATCTTT. V usage is TRDV1 and J usage is TRDJ1; TRDD3 is a possible D gene (6 bases). The J gene is not listed in TCRdb, so it was assigned here from a DNA match to germline. There are 22 residues in the CDR3. Germline V gene sequence: CDR1 TSWWSYY, CDR2 QGS.

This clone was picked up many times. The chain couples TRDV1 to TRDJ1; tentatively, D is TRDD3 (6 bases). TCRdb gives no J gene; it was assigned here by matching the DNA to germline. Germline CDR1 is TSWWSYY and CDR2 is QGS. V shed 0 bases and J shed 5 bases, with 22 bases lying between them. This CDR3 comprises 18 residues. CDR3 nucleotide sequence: TGTGCTCTTGGGGAACTCTTCCCCGTAGGGGGAGAAACAGATAAACTCATCTTT. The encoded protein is CALGELFPVGGETDKLIF.

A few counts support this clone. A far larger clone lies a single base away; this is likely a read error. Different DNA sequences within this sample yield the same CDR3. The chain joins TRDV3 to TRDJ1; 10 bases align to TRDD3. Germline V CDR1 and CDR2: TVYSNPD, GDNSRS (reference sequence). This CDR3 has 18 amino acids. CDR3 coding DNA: TGTGCCTCCCGGTTGAGGGGGATACGCGGTTTCTACCCCGATAAGCTCATCTTT. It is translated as CASRLRGIRGFYPDKLIF.

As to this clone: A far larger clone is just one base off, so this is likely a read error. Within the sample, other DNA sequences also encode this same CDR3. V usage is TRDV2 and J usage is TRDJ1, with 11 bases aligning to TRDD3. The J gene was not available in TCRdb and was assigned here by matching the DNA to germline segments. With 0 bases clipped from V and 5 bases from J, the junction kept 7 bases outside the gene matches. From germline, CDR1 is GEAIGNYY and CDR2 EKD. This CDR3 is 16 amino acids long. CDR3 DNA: TGTGCCTGTGACACCGACTGGGGGATAAACGGTGATAAACTCATCTTT. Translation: CACDTDWGINGDKLIF.

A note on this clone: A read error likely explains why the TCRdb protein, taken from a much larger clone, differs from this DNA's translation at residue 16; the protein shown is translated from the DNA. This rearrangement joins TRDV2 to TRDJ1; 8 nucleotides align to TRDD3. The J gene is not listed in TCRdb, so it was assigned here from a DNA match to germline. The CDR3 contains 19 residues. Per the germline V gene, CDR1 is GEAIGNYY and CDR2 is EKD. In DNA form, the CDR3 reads TGTGCCTGTGACCCCCTGCGTACTGGGGGCCCCACCGCCTCCGATAGACTCATCTTT. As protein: CACDPLRTGGPTASDRLIF.

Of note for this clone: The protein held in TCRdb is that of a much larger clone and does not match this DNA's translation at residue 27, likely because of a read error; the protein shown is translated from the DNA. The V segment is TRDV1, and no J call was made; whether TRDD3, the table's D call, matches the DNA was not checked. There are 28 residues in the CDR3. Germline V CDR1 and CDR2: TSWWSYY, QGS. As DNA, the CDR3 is TGTGCTCTTGGGGCTAATAACAGGGTCCAGTTTCCTACGAGGGAATACGGGGATTGGGTTAAGTACACCGATAAACTCACCTTT. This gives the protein CALGANNRVQFPTREYGDWVKYTDKLTF.